The 20 T cell receptor beta chains below all came from one sample that was sequenced in a study of immune heterogeneity within non-small cell lung tumors. Template came from bulk tumor genomic DNA, at approximately 600 ng per sample. During surgery, several far-apart biopsies were obtained from every primary tumor. Newly diagnosed with untreated non-small cell lung cancer, the patients underwent curative surgery. The authors amplified TCR beta CDR3 by multiplex PCR with 32 V and 13 J primers. TCRdb recomputed calls from the multiplex PCR reads with MiXCR, one row per CDR3 protein. The table records 3,500 to 4,500 distinct CDR3 sequences, about 30% of them present only once. The sample taken for sequencing was lung tumor tissue. These receptors were taken from a man aged 55 to 70 with non-small cell lung cancer.

The rearrangement links TRBV5-6 to TRBJ2-3; 10 bases are shared with TRBD2. Trimming removed 0 bases from V and 4 bases from J; junction bases left unmatched: 2. Germline loops: CDR1 SGHDT, CDR2 YYEEEE. The CDR3 covers 15 residues. The DNA for the CDR3 is TGTGCCAGCAGCTTGGGACTAGCGGGTTCAGATACGCAGTATTTT. Its protein is CASSLGLAGSDTQYF.

By share, this clonotype ranks as large. CDR3 sequence (DNA): TGTGCCAGCAGTGAACGAGGCCCAGATACGCAGTATTTT. This translates into CASSERGPDTQYF. This chain links TRBV6-1 with TRBJ2-3; D is ambiguous. Germline V gene lookup returns CDR1 MNHNS and CDR2 SASEGT. The ends were cut back, 2 bases at V and 4 bases at J, with 7 bases in the middle. The CDR3 has 13 residues.

This clonotype was found a few times. The chain employs TRBV7-3 and TRBJ2-3; D is ambiguous. The CDR3 length is 15 residues. V was clipped by 4 bases and J by 0 bases, with 11 bases between them. Germline CDR1 and CDR2: SGHTA and FQGTGA. CDR3 bases: TGTGCCAGCAGCTCGGGTCCTAGGAGCACAGATACGCAGTATTTT. It codes for CASSSGPRSTDTQYF. The full variable domain, completed using reference TRBV7-3 and TRBJ2-3, is GAGVSQTPSNKVTEKGKYVELRCDPISGHTALYWYRQSLGQGPEFLIYFQGTGAADDSGLPNDRFFAVRPEGSVSTLKIQRTERGDSAVYLCASSSGPRSTDTQYFGPGTRLTVL.

This clonotype was counted a few times. The chain combines TRBV7-9 with TRBJ2-3; no reliable D call. CDR1 and CDR2 from the germline V gene are SEHNR and FQNEAQ (reference sequence). CDR3 length equals 11 residues. Trimming shortened V by 4 bases and J by 4 bases, and 3 bases separated the two germline ends. CDR3 protein: CASSWADTQYF. The DNA of the CDR3 is TGTGCCAGCAGCTGGGCAGATACGCAGTATTTT. Together with reference TRBV7-9 and TRBJ2-3, the CDR3 gives the full variable domain: DTGVSQNPRHKITKRGQNVTFRCDPISEHNRLYWYRQTLGQGPEFLTYFQNEAQLEKSRLLSDRFSAERPKGSFSTLEIQRTEQGDSAMYLCASSWADTQYFGPGTRLTVL.

There are a few counts of this clonotype. This chain links TRBV6-2 or TRBV6-3 with TRBJ2-5; a weak D match, TRBD1 (6 bases). Trimming cost V 5 bases and J 3 bases, with 10 bases left between them. The CDR3 runs to 13 residues. Looked up from germline, CDR1 is MNHEY and CDR2 is SVGEGT. The CDR3: CASSPEGEETQYF. The DNA of the CDR3 is TGTGCCAGCAGTCCCGAGGGGGAAGAGACCCAGTACTTC.

Judged by abundance, this clonotype is medium-sized. The chain recombines TRBV20-1 with TRBJ1-1; a weak D match, TRBD1 (6 bases). From germline, CDR1 is DFQATT and CDR2 SNEGSKA (reference sequence). V dropped 6 bases and J dropped 1 base, with 6 bases sitting between them. The CDR3 sequence is 11 residues long. CDR3 coding DNA: TGCAGTGCCAGGGGGAACACTGAAGCTTTCTTT. Its protein is CSARGNTEAFF.

The CDR3 nucleotides read TGCAGTGCTAGTCGGGGCGGGGAGGGAGAGACCCAGTACTTC. Translated, it gives CSASRGGEGETQYF. V and J are TRBV20-1 and TRBJ2-5; 7 bases align to TRBD2. This CDR3 spans 14 amino acids. The J segment lost 4 bases and the V segment lost 3 bases, leaving 8 bases of the junction unmatched. Germline values: CDR1 DFQATT, CDR2 SNEGSKA (reference sequence).

Judged by abundance, this clonotype is medium-sized. The V gene is TRBV27, the J gene TRBJ2-7, with D maybe TRBD1 (6 bases). Germline V gene sequence: CDR1 MNHEY, CDR2 SMNVEV (reference sequence). This CDR3 region has 16 residues. V lost 6 bases, J lost 5 bases, and 23 bases lay in between. The CDR3 is CASSPGAGEFSDEQYF. The CDR3 coding sequence is TGTGCCAGCAGCCCCGGTGCAGGGGAGTTTAGCGACGAGCAGTACTTC.

This clonotype has just a few counts. The chain carries TRBV6-1 and TRBJ2-2; no clear D gene. V shed 6 bases and J shed 8 bases, with 10 bases lying between them. There are 12 residues in the CDR3. Germline V lookup: CDR1 MNHNS, CDR2 SASEGT. In nucleotides, the CDR3 is TGTGCCAGCAGCCGGCCAGAAGGGGAGCTGTTTTTT. Its translation is CASSRPEGELFF.

This clonotype is deemed medium-sized (0.01 to 0.1%). The chain joins TRBV2 to TRBJ2-1, with 8 bases aligning to TRBD2. The V gene end was trimmed by 7 bases and the J gene end by 0 bases; junction bases not matched to a gene: 5. The CDR3 contains 15 residues. Germline V CDR1 and CDR2: SNHLY, FYNNEI. CDR3 sequence: CASKLAASSYNEQFF. The CDR3 DNA sequence: TGTGCCAGCAAACTAGCGGCTAGCTCCTACAATGAGCAGTTCTTC.

V usage is TRBV19 and J usage is TRBJ1-2, with TRBD1 identical over 10 bases. The CDR3 length is 14 residues. Germline V gene sequence: CDR1 LNHDA, CDR2 SQIVND (reference sequence). The trim removed 4 bases at V and 6 bases at J, leaving 5 bases unmatched. The CDR3: CASSKRQGANGYTF. CDR3 DNA sequence: TGTGCCAGTAGTAAAAGACAGGGGGCGAATGGCTACACCTTC.

This clonotype is classed as medium-sized. CDR3: CAWSQNRDPTFF. As DNA, the CDR3 is TGTGCCTGGAGCCAAAATCGGGACCCGACGTTTTTT. This chain connects TRBV30 to TRBJ1-4, with D perhaps matching TRBD1 (5 bases). V was cut by 3 bases and J by 16 bases, with 18 bases left in between. The CDR3 has 12 residues. Germline V lookup: CDR1 GTSNPN, CDR2 SVGIG (reference sequence).

With respect to this clonotype: A much larger clone differs by one base, so this may be a read error. The chain is built from TRBV29-1 and TRBJ2-1, with D maybe TRBD2 (6 bases). This CDR3 region has 16 residues. The V and J ends lost 5 bases and 5 bases respectively, with 22 bases between them. CDR1 is SQVTM, CDR2 ANQGSEA, per germline. The CDR3, as DNA: TGCAGCGTTAACCAATTCTGGAGGGTTGAGAACAATGAGCAGTTCTTC. It yields the protein CSVNQFWRVENNEQFF.

This clonotype is categorized as medium-sized. The CDR3 protein is CASSPLGDEQYF. The CDR3 DNA sequence: TGCGCCAGCAGCCCGCTGGGTGACGAGCAGTACTTC. The V call is TRBV5-1, the J call TRBJ2-7; no definite D call. The CDR3 sequence is 12 residues long. V was cut by 4 bases and J by 5 bases, with 10 bases left in between. Germline V gene sequence: CDR1 SGHRS, CDR2 YFSETQ. The whole variable domain, filled in from reference TRBV5-1 and TRBJ2-7, reads KAGVTQTPRYLIKTRGQQVTLSCSPISGHRSVSWYQQTPGQGLQFLFEYFSETQRNKGNFPGRFSGRQFSNSRSEMNVSTLELGDSALYLCASSPLGDEQYFGPGTRLTVT.

Note on this clonotype: Possible read error: a much larger clone is one base away. The chain carries TRBV10-1 and TRBJ2-7; D is uncertain. This CDR3 comprises 13 residues. CDR1 and CDR2 from the germline V gene are WNHNN and SYGVQD (reference sequence). In DNA, the CDR3 is TGCGCCAGCAGTGACCCGACATCCTACGAGAAGTACTTC. Translating it yields CASSDPTSYEKYF.

There are a few counts of this clonotype. The chain uses TRBV19 and TRBJ2-1; 7 positions match TRBD2. The CDR3 has 16 amino acids. J was trimmed by 3 bases and V by 0 bases; bases with no gene match: 5. Per germline, CDR1 LNHDA and CDR2 SQIVND (reference sequence). CDR3 bases: TGTGCCAGTAGTATAGATGTGGGGGGGGGCTACAATGAGCAGTTCTTC. The encoded protein is CASSIDVGGGYNEQFF.

This clonotype is categorized as medium-sized (0.01 to 0.1%). The gene calls are TRBV20-1 and TRBJ2-7; 8 positions agree with TRBD2. The length of the CDR3 is 14 residues. Looked up from germline, CDR1 is DFQATT and CDR2 is SNEGSKA (reference sequence). V lost 5 bases, J lost 0 bases, and 6 bases stayed unmatched. The CDR3: CSALIGTSSYEQYF. In DNA form, the CDR3 reads TGCAGTGCTCTGATCGGGACTAGCTCCTACGAGCAGTACTTC.

This clonotype qualifies as medium-sized (0.01 to 0.1%). The V gene is TRBV5-1, the J gene TRBJ2-7, with D tentatively TRBD2 (5 bases). Germline-derived CDR1 and CDR2 are SGHRS and YFSETQ. V was trimmed by 4 bases and J by 2 bases, leaving 10 bases between them. CDR3 length equals 13 residues. In nucleotides, the CDR3 is TGCGCCAGCAGCGGGAGTGGGCCCTACGAGCAGTACTTC. Protein: CASSGSGPYEQYF.

The chain joins TRBV30 to TRBJ2-3; 14 bases are a match to TRBD2. After removal of 3 bases from V and 5 bases from J, the junction contained 10 bases not matched to a gene. Germline CDR1 and CDR2: GTSNPN and SVGIG (reference sequence). The CDR3 loop spans 17 amino acids. The CDR3: CAWSPIAGLAGVDTQYF. The CDR3 coding sequence is TGTGCCTGGAGCCCCATCGCGGGACTAGCGGGAGTAGATACGCAGTATTTT.

The gene calls are TRBV30 and TRBJ2-2, with D possibly being TRBD1 (6 bases). The CDR3 is 15 amino acids. Trimming pared 3 bases from V and 7 bases from J, leaving 18 bases between. Germline CDR1 GTSNPN, CDR2 SVGIG (reference sequence). The CDR3 DNA reads as TGTGCCTGGAGCGTGATGAGGGGGTTCGGCGGGGAGCTGTTTTTT. Translation gives CAWSVMRGFGGELFF.